Below are 17 T cell receptor beta chains sequenced from a single sample in a study of blood T cell repertoires in COVID-19. Sequenced by immunoSEQ multiplex PCR; TCRdb stores in-frame clones only, minus some. The sample lists about 190,000 clones; less than 80% were seen once. Sequencing was performed on peripheral blood. The origin of the receptors is a man over 45 who had recovered from COVID-19.

V and J are TRBV7-6 and TRBJ1-5; no clear D gene. The CDR3 covers 15 residues. Germline CDR1 SGHVS, CDR2 FNYEAQ. Trimming took off 1 base at V and 0 bases at J, with 7 bases between the two ends. The CDR3 region is CASSLGAASNQPQHF. In DNA, the CDR3 is TGTGCCAGCAGCTTAGGGGCAGCTAGCAATCAGCCCCAGCATTTT. Based on the CDR3 plus reference TRBV7-6 and TRBJ1-5, the full variable domain is GAGVSQSPRYKVTKRGQDVALRCDPISGHVSLYWYRQALGQGPEFLTYFNYEAQQDKSGLPNDRFSAERPEGSISTLTIQRTEQRDSAMYRCASSLGAASNQPQHFGDGTRLSIL.

The gene calls are TRBV29-1 and TRBJ1-2, with TRBD1 as a possible D gene (5 bases). V gave up 6 bases and J gave up 1 base, with 18 bases separating them. The CDR3 is 15 residues long. Germline assignment: CDR1 SQVTM and CDR2 ANQGSEA. The CDR3 loop is CSVPGVPAFNYGYTF. CDR3 nucleotides: TGCAGCGTCCCGGGGGTCCCGGCATTTAACTATGGCTACACCTTC.

In nucleotides, the CDR3 is TGCAGTGCTAGTGGACTAGTACAAGAGACCCAGTACTTC. The encoded protein is CSASGLVQETQYF. V gene TRBV20-1 combines with J gene TRBJ2-5; 7 nucleotides match TRBD2. J was trimmed by 2 bases and V by 3 bases; bases with no gene match: 3. The CDR3 consists of 13 residues. CDR1 is DFQATT, CDR2 SNEGSKA, per germline (reference sequence).

The chain couples TRBV30 to TRBJ2-1; possibly TRBD2 for D (6 bases). V was trimmed by 4 bases and J by 7 bases, leaving 14 bases between them. The V gene's germline CDR1 is GTSNPN and CDR2 SVGIG (reference sequence). The CDR3 consists of 13 residues. The CDR3 protein is CAWTKRARNEQFF. Written as DNA, the CDR3 is TGTGCCTGGACAAAGCGGGCACGGAATGAGCAGTTCTTC.

The V gene is TRBV10-3, the J gene TRBJ2-2, with no clear D. In germline, CDR1 is ENHRY, CDR2 SYGVKD. Deletions cut 2 bases from V and 4 bases from J, with 8 bases between. The CDR3 totals 14 residues. Here the CDR3 DNA reads TGTGCCATCAGTGAGGCACACCTCACCGGGGAGCTGTTTTTT. Protein: CAISEAHLTGELFF.

The chain recombines TRBV10-3 with TRBJ1-5; D perhaps matches TRBD1 (5 bases). V lost 0 bases and J lost 1, with 10 bases in between. CDR1 is ENHRY, CDR2 SYGVKD, per germline. The CDR3 is made up of 16 amino acids. CDR3 residues: CAISESTVLSNQPQHF. The CDR3 bases are TGTGCCATCAGTGAGTCGACAGTTCTAAGCAATCAGCCCCAGCATTTT.

V and J are TRBV13 and TRBJ2-3; TRBD1 agrees at 11 bases. Germline assignment: CDR1 PRHDT and CDR2 FYEKMQ (reference sequence). The CDR3 is 18 residues long. J lost 3 bases, V lost 5 bases, and 13 bases had no gene match. CDR3 in DNA: TGTGCCAGCAGCCCCCCCCAGGGACAGGGGGTGGGTACAGATACGCAGTATTTT. Translating it yields CASSPPQGQGVGTDTQYF.

V is TRBV30 and J is TRBJ1-1, with 7 bases that match TRBD1. The CDR3 contains 13 residues. Trimming cost V 5 bases and J 2 bases; bases outside gene matches: 5. Germline V gene lookup returns CDR1 GTSNPN and CDR2 SVGIG (reference sequence). For the CDR3, the DNA is TGTGCCTGGGTGGGACAGATTAACACTGAAGCTTTCTTT. This codes for CAWVGQINTEAFF.

Only a few counts were recorded for this clone. The V gene is TRBV6-1, the J gene TRBJ2-2; TRBD2 agrees at 13 bases. The CDR3 has 17 residues. Germline V gene data show CDR1 as MNHNS and CDR2 as SASEGT. V was clipped by 1 base and J by 9 bases; unmatched bases: 8. The CDR3 loop is CASSEVWTSGRSRELFF. Here the CDR3 DNA reads TGTGCCAGCAGTGAAGTATGGACTAGCGGGAGAAGTCGGGAGCTGTTTTTT.

The gene calls are TRBV29-1 and TRBJ1-2; weak D call: TRBD1 (5 bases). CDR1 and CDR2 from the germline V gene are SQVTM and ANQGSEA. There are 13 residues in the CDR3. V lost 2 bases, J lost 3 bases, and 10 bases lay in between. The CDR3 protein is CSVETGEDYGYTF. The CDR3 nucleotides read TGCAGCGTTGAAACAGGAGAAGACTATGGCTACACCTTC.

The rearrangement uses TRBV5-4 and TRBJ1-2, with TRBD1 identical over 12 bases. V lost 3 bases to trimming and J lost 10 bases; unmatched junction nucleotides: 10. Germline CDR1 SGHNT, CDR2 YYREEE (reference sequence). CDR3 length equals 15 residues. The CDR3 region has the DNA TGTGCCAGCAGCTCTACCCGGGACAGGGGGCACGACTACACCTTC. Translation gives CASSSTRDRGHDYTF. Using reference TRBV5-4 and TRBJ1-2 for the parts outside the CDR3, the full variable domain is ETGVTQSPTHLIKTRGQQVTLRCSSQSGHNTVSWYQQALGQGPQFIFQYYREEENGRGNFPPRFSGLQFPNYSSELNVNALELDDSALYLCASSSTRDRGHDYTFGSGTRLTVV.

J is TRBJ2-3 and V is TRBV7-3; 8 bases align to TRBD2. The V gene's germline CDR1 is SGHTA and CDR2 FQGTGA. This CDR3 is built from 15 residues. V lost 4 bases to trimming and J lost 1 base; unmatched junction nucleotides: 4. CDR3 nucleotide sequence: TGTGCCAGCAGCTCCCTGACTAGCGGCACAGATACGCAGTATTTT. This encodes CASSSLTSGTDTQYF.

The chain has TRBV4-2 and TRBJ2-7, with 11 bases fitting TRBD2. Trimming cost V 1 base and J 2 bases; bases outside gene matches: 7. CDR3 length: 17 amino acids. CDR1 is LGHNA, CDR2 YNFKEQ, per germline. CDR3: CASSQVGSSGRTYEQYF. The CDR3 DNA sequence: TGTGCCAGCAGCCAAGTGGGGTCTAGCGGGAGGACCTACGAGCAGTACTTC.

This sequence joins TRBV7-9 and TRBJ2-6; TRBD1 aligns across 9 bases. CDR1 is SEHNR, CDR2 FQNEAQ, per germline (reference sequence). This CDR3 spans 17 amino acids. Losses at the gene ends were 5 bases for V and 2 bases for J; bases not matched to a gene: 7. CDR3 loop: CASSPGTGYTGANVLTF. The DNA of the CDR3 is TGTGCCAGCAGCCCCGGGACAGGGTATACTGGGGCCAACGTCCTGACTTTC.

The chain employs TRBV28 and TRBJ2-7; 9 bases align to TRBD1. The CDR3 is made up of 16 amino acids. J lost 4 bases, V lost 7 bases, and 14 bases had no gene match. Germline V gene sequence: CDR1 MDHEN, CDR2 SYDVKM. CDR3 amino acids: CASTPFGQGRLYEQYF. CDR3 in DNA: TGTGCCAGCACCCCATTCGGACAGGGGAGATTGTACGAGCAGTACTTC.

The CDR3 sequence is CATTPTSETGGTGELFF. Here the CDR3 DNA reads TGTGCCACCACCCCGACTAGCGAGACGGGCGGTACCGGGGAGCTGTTTTTT. The chain is built from TRBV19 and TRBJ2-2, with TRBD2 identical over 8 bases. With 10 bases clipped from V and 5 bases from J, the junction kept 18 bases outside the gene matches. The CDR3 consists of 17 residues. Per the germline V gene, CDR1 is LNHDA and CDR2 is SQIVND (reference sequence).

This chain connects TRBV10-1 to TRBJ1-1; 12 bases line up with TRBD1. Germline V gene lookup returns CDR1 WNHNN and CDR2 SYGVQD (reference sequence). The trim removed 5 bases at V and 5 bases at J, leaving 15 bases unmatched. The length of the CDR3 is 18 residues. The CDR3 is CASSRHGTGGRKGTEAFF. CDR3 DNA: TGCGCCAGCAGTCGACATGGGACAGGGGGCCGAAAAGGGACTGAAGCTTTCTTT.